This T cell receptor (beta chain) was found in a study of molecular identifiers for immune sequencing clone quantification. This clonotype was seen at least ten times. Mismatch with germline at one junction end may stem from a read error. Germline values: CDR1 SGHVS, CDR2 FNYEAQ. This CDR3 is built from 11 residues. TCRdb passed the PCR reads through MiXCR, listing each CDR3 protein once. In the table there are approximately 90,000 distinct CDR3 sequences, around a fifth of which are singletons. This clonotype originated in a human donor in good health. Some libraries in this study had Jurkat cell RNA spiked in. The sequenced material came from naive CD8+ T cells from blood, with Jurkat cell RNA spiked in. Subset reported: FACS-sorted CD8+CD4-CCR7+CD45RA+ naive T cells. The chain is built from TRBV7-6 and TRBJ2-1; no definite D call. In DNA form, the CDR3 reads TGCGCCAGCAGTCCTGCAAATGAGCAGTTCTTC. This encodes CASSPANEQFF.